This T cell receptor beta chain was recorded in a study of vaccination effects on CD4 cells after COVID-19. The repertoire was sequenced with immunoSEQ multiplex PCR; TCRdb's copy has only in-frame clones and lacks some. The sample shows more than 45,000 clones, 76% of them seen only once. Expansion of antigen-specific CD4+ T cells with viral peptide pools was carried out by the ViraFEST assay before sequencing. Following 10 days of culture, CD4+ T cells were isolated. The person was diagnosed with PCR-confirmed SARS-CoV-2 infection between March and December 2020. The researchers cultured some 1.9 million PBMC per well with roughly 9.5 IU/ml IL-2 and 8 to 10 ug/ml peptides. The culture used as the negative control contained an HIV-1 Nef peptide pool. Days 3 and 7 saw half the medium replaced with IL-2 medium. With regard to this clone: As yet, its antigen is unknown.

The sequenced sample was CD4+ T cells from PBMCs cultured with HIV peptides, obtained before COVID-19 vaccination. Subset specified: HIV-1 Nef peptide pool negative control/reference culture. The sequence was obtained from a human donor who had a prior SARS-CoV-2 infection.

This chain's CDR3 is CASSGAGAGGDTQYF. DNA for the CDR3: TGTGCCAGTAGTGGGGCTGGAGCGGGAGGGGATACGCAGTATTTT. The V and J genes are TRBV19 and TRBJ2-3; 10 nucleotides align to TRBD2. V was clipped by 5 bases and J by 6 bases; unmatched bases: 8. This CDR3 is 15 amino acids long. Germline-derived CDR1 and CDR2 are LNHDA and SQIVND (reference sequence).